These 9 T cell receptor beta chains were all obtained from the same sample, sequenced in a study of blood T cell dynamics during melanoma immunotherapy. Time point in this sample: pre-treatment baseline. Assay used: immunoSEQ multiplex PCR; TCRdb lists only in-frame clones, some missing. In the table there are over 10,000 clones, just under 90% of which are singletons. Material: blood, obtained from a patient treated with checkpoint blockade. All receptors derive from a human donor with melanoma.

This rearrangement joins TRBV5-4 to TRBJ2-4; D possibly corresponds to TRBD2 (7 bases). Deletions cut 3 bases from V and 3 bases from J, with 13 bases between. The CDR3 covers 15 residues. Germline V gene lookup returns CDR1 SGHNT and CDR2 YYREEE (reference sequence). CDR3 in amino acids: CASSWTGGRKNIQYF. The CDR3 DNA sequence: TGTGCCAGCAGCTGGACGGGGGGCCGCAAAAACATTCAGTACTTC.

The V call is TRBV5-1, the J call TRBJ2-1; TRBD2 agrees at 8 bases. Germline V gives CDR1 SGHRS, CDR2 YFSETQ. The CDR3 consists of 15 residues. The junction had 8 bases not matched to a gene; V was cut back by 4 bases and J by 5 bases. The CDR3 protein is CASSRGGGGDNEQFF. In DNA form, the CDR3 reads TGCGCCAGCAGCCGGGGGGGTGGGGGGGACAATGAGCAGTTCTTC.

The CDR3 sequence is CASSEWKDTNTEAFF. The DNA of the CDR3 is TGTGCCAGCAGTGAATGGAAGGACACAAACACTGAAGCTTTCTTT. The chain uses TRBV25-1 and TRBJ1-1; D is possibly TRBD1 (5 bases). Germline values: CDR1 MGHDK, CDR2 SYGVNS. The CDR3 is 15 residues long. Trimming cost V 1 base and J 2 bases, with 11 bases left between them.

This clone was seen just once. This chain links TRBV19 with TRBJ1-1; 7 bases line up with TRBD1. The germline CDR1 and CDR2 sequences are LNHDA and SQIVND (reference sequence). The CDR3 extends over 15 amino acids. V shed 6 bases and J 0 bases; nucleotides not matched to a gene: 7. The CDR3 is CASRTSGQLNTEAFF. CDR3 DNA sequence: TGTGCCAGTAGAACCTCGGGACAGTTGAACACTGAAGCTTTCTTT.

CDR3 DNA sequence: TGTGCCTGGAGTGCTGGGAATTTTGAAAAACTGTTTTTT. It specifies CAWSAGNFEKLFF. This chain connects TRBV30 to TRBJ1-4; no clear D gene. Trimming stripped 1 base from V and 7 bases from J, with 10 bases between. The CDR3 runs 13 residues. Germline loops: CDR1 GTSNPN, CDR2 SVGIG (reference sequence).

There are a few counts of this clone. The chain is built from TRBV14 and TRBJ2-2; D unresolved. CDR3 size: 13 residues. V lost 4 bases and J lost 4, with 7 bases in between. Germline V gene lookup returns CDR1 SGHDN and CDR2 FVKESK. The chain's CDR3 is CASSPDRTGELFF. The CDR3 coding sequence is TGTGCCAGCAGCCCGGACCGCACCGGGGAGCTGTTTTTT.

This clone turned up a few times. The chain joins TRBV27 to TRBJ2-5, with TRBD1 as a possible D gene (6 bases). From germline, CDR1 is MNHEY and CDR2 SMNVEV (reference sequence). Trimming left V 5 bases short and J 10 bases short, with 17 bases between. CDR3 length: 13 amino acids. In DNA form, the CDR3 reads TGTGCCAGCAGTATGACCTACAGGGATAACCAGTACTTC. Amino acids: CASSMTYRDNQYF.

This chain links TRBV7-3 with TRBJ2-1, with TRBD2 matching over 7 bases. Germline V gene data show CDR1 as SGHTA and CDR2 as FQGTGA. The CDR3 runs 14 residues. Trimming removed 0 bases from V and 6 bases from J; junction bases left unmatched: 2. The CDR3 coding sequence is TGTGCCAGCAGCTTAACAGCTAGCGGCAATGAGCAGTTCTTC. It yields the protein CASSLTASGNEQFF.

This clone was counted once. V is TRBV5-1 and J is TRBJ2-1, with D hard to call. Trimming cost V 3 bases and J 6 bases, with 4 bases left between them. This CDR3 contains 11 residues. The germline gives CDR1 SGHRS, CDR2 YFSETQ. CDR3 sequence (DNA): TGCGCCAGCAGCTACAGCAATGAGCAGTTCTTC. Amino acid sequence: CASSYSNEQFF.